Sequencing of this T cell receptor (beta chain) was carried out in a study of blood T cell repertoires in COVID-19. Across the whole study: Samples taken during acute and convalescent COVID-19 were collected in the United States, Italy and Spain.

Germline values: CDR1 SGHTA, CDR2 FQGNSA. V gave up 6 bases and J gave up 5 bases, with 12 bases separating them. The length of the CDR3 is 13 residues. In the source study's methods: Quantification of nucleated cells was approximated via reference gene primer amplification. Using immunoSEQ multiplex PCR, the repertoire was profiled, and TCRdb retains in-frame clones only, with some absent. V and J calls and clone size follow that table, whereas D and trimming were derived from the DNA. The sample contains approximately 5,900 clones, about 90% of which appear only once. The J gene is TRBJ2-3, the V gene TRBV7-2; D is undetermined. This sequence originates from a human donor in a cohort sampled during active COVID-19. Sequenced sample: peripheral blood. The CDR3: CASRVLGEDTQYF. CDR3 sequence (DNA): TGTGCCAGCAGAGTTCTCGGTGAAGATACGCAGTATTTT.